The T cell receptor beta chain described here comes from a study of OX40 agonist ivuxolimab in advanced cancers. Study as a whole: Patients took ivuxolimab, an agonistic anti-OX40 (CD134) antibody.

TCRdb's table, derived via immunoSEQ multiplex PCR, lists solely in-frame clones and lacks some. The sample yields 90,000 or so clones, roughly nine tenths seen once. General study points: Expansion of clones was among the lowest in partial responders at 0.1-3.0 mg/kg. CD4+ and CD8+ blood T cells expanded clonally by week 6 at 0.1 to 3.0 mg/kg. Among expanded peripheral T cells, antigen specificity went undetermined.

To note about this clone: Its specificity is unknown.

Sequencing used CD4+ or CD8+ T cells sorted from blood, obtained in a trial of the OX40 agonist ivuxolimab. The receptor was isolated from an adult with an advanced solid tumor such as melanoma, head and neck, liver or kidney cancer.

The CDR3 region is CASSSGEGTLTLHF. The CDR3 coding sequence is TGTGCCAGCAGCAGTGGGGAGGGGACGCTCACCCTCCACTTT. The rearrangement links TRBV5-6 to TRBJ1-6; a weak D match, TRBD1 (5 bases). In germline, CDR1 is SGHDT, CDR2 YYEEEE. CDR3 size: 14 residues. The V end lost 4 bases, the J end lost 14 bases, and 19 bases lay between the germline ends.